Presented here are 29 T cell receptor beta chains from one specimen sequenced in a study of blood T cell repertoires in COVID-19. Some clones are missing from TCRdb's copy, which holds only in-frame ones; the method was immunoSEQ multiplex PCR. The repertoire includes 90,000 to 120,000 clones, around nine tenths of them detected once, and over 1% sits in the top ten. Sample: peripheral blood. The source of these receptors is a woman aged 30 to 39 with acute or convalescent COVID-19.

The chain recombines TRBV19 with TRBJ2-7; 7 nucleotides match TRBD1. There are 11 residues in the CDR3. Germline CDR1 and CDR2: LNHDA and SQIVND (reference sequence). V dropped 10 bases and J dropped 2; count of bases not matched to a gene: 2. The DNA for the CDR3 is TGTGCCACAGGACAGGCCTACGAGCAGTACTTC. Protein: CATGQAYEQYF.

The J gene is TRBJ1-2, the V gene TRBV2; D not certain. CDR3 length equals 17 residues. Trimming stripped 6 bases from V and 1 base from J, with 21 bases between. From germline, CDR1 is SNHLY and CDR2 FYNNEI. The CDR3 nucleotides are TGTGCCAGCAGGCCCAGGTGGATACCAAGGAATAACTATGGCTACACCTTC. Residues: CASRPRWIPRNNYGYTF.

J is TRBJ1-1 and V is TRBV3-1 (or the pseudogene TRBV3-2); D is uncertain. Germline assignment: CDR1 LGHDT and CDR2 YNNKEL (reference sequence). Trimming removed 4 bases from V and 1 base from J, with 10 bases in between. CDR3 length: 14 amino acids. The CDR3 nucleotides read TGTGCCAGCAGCCCGCGGAACGGGAACACTGAAGCTTTCTTT. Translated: CASSPRNGNTEAFF.

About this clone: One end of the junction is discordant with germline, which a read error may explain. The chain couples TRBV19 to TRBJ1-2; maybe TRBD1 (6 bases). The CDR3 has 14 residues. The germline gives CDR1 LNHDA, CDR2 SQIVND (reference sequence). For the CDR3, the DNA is TGTGCCAGTAATATACAGGGTTGGCACTATGGCTACACCTTC. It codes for CASNIQGWHYGYTF. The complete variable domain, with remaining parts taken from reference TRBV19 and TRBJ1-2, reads DGGITQSPKYLFRKEGQNVTLSCEQNLNHDAMYWYRQDPGQGLRLIYYSQIVNDFQKGDIAEGYSVSREKKESFPLTVTSAQKNPTAFYLCASNIQGWHYGYTFGSGTRLTVV.

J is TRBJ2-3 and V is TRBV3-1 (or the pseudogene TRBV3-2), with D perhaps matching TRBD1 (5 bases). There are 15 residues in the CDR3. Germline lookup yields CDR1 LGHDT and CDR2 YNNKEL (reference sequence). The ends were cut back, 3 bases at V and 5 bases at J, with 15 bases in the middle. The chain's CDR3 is CASSQSRVSGDTQYF. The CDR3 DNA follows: TGTGCCAGCAGCCAGAGCAGGGTATCGGGAGATACGCAGTATTTT.

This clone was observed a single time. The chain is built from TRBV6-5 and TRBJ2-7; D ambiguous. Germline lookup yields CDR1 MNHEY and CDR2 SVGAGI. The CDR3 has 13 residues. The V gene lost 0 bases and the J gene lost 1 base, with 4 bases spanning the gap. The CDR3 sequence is CASSYSRSYEQYF. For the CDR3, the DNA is TGTGCCAGCAGTTACTCCCGTTCCTACGAGCAGTACTTC.

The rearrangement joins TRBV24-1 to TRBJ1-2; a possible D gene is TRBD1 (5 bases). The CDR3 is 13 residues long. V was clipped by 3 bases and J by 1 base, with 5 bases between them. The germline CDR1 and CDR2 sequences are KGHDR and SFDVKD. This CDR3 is CATSDRGNYGYTF. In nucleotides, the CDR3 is TGTGCCACCAGTGATAGGGGTAACTATGGCTACACCTTC.

The CDR3: CSVGYQQGAEAFF. The CDR3 DNA follows: TGCAGCGTTGGGTACCAACAGGGGGCGGAAGCTTTCTTT. The chain links TRBV29-1 to TRBJ1-1; 9 nucleotides align to TRBD1. There are 13 residues in the CDR3. V lost 4 bases, J lost 8 bases, and 8 bases stayed unmatched. Germline CDR1 is SQVTM and CDR2 is ANQGSEA.

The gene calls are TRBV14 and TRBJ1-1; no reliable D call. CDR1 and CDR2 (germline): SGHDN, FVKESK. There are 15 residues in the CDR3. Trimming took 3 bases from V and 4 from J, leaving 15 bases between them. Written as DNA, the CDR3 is TGTGCCAGCAGCCAGAGCCACGATTCGTTCACTGAAGCTTTCTTT. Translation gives CASSQSHDSFTEAFF.

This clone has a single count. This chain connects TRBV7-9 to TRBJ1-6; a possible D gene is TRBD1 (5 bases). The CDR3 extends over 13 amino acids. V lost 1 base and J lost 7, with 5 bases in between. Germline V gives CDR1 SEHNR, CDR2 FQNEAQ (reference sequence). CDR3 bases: TGTGCCAGCAGCTTAGGGACAAATTCACCCCTCCACTTT. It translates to CASSLGTNSPLHF.

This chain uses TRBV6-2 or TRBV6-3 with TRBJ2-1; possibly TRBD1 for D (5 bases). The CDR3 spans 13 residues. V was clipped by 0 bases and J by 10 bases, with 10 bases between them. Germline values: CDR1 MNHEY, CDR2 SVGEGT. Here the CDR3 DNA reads TGTGCCAGCAGTTACTCGCTCCAGGGAGAGCAGTTCTTC. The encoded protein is CASSYSLQGEQFF.

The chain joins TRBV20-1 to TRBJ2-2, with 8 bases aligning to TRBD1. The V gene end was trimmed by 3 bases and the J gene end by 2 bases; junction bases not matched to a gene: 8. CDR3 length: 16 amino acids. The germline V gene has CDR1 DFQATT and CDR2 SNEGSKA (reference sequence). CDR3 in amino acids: CSASRTGTGNTGELFF. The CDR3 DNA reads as TGCAGTGCTAGTCGGACCGGGACAGGTAACACCGGGGAGCTGTTTTTT.

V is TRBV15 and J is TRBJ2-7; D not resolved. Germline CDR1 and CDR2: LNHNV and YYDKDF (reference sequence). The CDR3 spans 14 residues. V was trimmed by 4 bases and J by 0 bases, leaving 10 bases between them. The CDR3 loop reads CATSMARDSYEQYF. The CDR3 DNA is TGTGCCACCAGCATGGCTAGAGACTCCTACGAGCAGTACTTC. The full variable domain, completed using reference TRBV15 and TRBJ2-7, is DAMVIQNPRYQVTQFGKPVTLSCSQTLNHNVMYWYQQKSSQAPKLLFHYYDKDFNNEADTPDNFQSRRPNTSFCFLDIRSPGLGDTAMYLCATSMARDSYEQYFGPGTRLTVT.

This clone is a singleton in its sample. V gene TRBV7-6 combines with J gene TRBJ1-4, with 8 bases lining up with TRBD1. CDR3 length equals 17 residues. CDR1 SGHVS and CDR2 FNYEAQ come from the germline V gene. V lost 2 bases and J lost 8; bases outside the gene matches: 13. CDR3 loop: CASSLSQPAGGREKLFF. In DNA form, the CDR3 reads TGTGCCAGCAGCTTAAGTCAACCCGCAGGGGGCCGAGAAAAACTGTTTTTT. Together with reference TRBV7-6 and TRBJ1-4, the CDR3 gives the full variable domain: GAGVSQSPRYKVTKRGQDVALRCDPISGHVSLYWYRQALGQGPEFLTYFNYEAQQDKSGLPNDRFSAERPEGSISTLTIQRTEQRDSAMYRCASSLSQPAGGREKLFFGSGTQLSVL.

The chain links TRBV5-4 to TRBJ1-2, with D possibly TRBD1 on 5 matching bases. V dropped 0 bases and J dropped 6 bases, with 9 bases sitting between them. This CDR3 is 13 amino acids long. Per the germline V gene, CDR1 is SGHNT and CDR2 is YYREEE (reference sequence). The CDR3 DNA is TGTGCCAGCAGCTTGGGGGGCTACGATGGCTACACCTTC. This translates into CASSLGGYDGYTF.

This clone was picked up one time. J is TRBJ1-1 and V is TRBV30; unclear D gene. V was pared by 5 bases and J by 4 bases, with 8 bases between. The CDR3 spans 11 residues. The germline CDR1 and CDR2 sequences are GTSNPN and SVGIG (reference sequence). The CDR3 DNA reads TGTGCCTGGGGGCGGAGCACTGAAGCTTTCTTT. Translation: CAWGRSTEAFF.

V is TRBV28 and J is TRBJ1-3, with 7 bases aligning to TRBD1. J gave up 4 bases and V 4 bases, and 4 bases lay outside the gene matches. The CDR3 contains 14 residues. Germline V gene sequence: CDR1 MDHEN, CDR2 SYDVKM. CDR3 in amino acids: CASSWGTEGNTIYF. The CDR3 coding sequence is TGTGCCAGCAGTTGGGGGACAGAAGGAAACACCATATATTTT.

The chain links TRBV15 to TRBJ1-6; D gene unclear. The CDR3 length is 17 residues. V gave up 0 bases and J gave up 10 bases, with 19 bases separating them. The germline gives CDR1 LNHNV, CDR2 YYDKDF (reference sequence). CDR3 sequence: CATSRDPTGGKQSPLHF. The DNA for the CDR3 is TGTGCCACCAGCAGAGATCCGACGGGAGGGAAACAATCACCCCTCCACTTT.

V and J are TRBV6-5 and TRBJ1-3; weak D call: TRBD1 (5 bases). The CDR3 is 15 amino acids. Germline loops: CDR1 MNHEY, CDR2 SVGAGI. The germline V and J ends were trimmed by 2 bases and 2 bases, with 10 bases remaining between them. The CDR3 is CASSYQGDPGNTIYF. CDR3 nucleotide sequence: TGTGCCAGCAGTTACCAGGGCGACCCTGGAAACACCATATATTTT.

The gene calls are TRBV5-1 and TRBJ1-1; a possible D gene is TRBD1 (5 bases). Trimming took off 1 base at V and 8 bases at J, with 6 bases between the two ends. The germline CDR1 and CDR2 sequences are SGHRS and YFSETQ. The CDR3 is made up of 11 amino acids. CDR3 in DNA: TGCGCCAGCAGCTTGTCAGGGGAAGCTTTCTTT. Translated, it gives CASSLSGEAFF.

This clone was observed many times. DNA for the CDR3: TGTGCCAGCAGGCGGCCTGGAAACACCATATATTTT. Protein sequence: CASRRPGNTIYF. This chain joins TRBV6-6 and TRBJ1-3, with D hard to call. CDR3 length: 12 amino acids. The germline V and J ends were trimmed by 6 bases and 2 bases, with 5 bases remaining between them. Per the germline V gene, CDR1 is MNHNY and CDR2 is SVGAGI (reference sequence).

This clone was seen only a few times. CDR3 coding DNA: TGTGCCATCAGACCGACTAGCGCCGACTACGAGCAGTACTTC. Translating gives CAIRPTSADYEQYF. V usage is TRBV10-3 and J usage is TRBJ2-7, with 8 positions matching TRBD2. CDR1 and CDR2 (germline): ENHRY, SYGVKD. After removal of 6 bases from V and 3 bases from J, the junction contained 7 bases not matched to a gene. The length of the CDR3 is 14 residues.

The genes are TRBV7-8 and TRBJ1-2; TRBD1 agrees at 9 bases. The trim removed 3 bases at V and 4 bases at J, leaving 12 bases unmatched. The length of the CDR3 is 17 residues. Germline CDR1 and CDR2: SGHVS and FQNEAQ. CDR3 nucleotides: TGTGCCAGCAGCTTTAAAAGTTACAGGGGGCAAGGCTATGGCTACACCTTC. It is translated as CASSFKSYRGQGYGYTF.

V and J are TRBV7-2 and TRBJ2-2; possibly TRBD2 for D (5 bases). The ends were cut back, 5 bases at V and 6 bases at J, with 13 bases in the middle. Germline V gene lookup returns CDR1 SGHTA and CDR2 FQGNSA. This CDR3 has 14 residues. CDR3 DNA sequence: TGTGCCAGCAGCAGGACTGCCCAGGCCGGGGAGCTGTTTTTT. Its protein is CASSRTAQAGELFF.

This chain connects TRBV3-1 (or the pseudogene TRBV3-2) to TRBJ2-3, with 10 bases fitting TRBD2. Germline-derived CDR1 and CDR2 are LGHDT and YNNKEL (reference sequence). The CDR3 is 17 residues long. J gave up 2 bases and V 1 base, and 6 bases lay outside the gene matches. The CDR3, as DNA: TGTGCCAGCAGCCAAGGAGGGACTAGCGCATTCACAGATACGCAGTATTTT. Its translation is CASSQGGTSAFTDTQYF.

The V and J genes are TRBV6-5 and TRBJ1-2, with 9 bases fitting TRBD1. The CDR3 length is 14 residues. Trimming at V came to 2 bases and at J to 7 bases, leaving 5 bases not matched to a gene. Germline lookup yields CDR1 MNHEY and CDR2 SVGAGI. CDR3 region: CASSYGTGPLGYTF. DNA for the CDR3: TGTGCCAGCAGTTACGGGACAGGGCCCCTTGGCTACACCTTC.

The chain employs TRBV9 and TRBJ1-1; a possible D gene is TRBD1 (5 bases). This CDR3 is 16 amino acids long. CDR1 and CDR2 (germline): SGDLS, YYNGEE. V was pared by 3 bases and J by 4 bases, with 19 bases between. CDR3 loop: CASSEGTGVFGTEAFF. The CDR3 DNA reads TGTGCCAGCAGCGAGGGGACGGGAGTATTCGGCACTGAAGCTTTCTTT.

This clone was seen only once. CDR3 loop: CASSVTGRDQPQHF. The CDR3 DNA is TGCGCCAGCAGCGTAACAGGGCGTGATCAGCCCCAGCATTTT. The chain has TRBV5-1 and TRBJ1-5; D perhaps matches TRBD1 (6 bases). This CDR3 spans 14 amino acids. Germline-derived CDR1 and CDR2 are SGHRS and YFSETQ. Deletions cut 4 bases from V and 5 bases from J, with 13 bases between.

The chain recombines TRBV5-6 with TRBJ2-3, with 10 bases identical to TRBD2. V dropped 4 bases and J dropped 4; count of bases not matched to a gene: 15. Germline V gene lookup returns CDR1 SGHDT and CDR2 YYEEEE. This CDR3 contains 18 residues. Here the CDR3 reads CASSPEGSGRAGADTQYF. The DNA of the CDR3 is TGTGCCAGCAGCCCGGAGGGCAGCGGGAGGGCCGGAGCAGATACGCAGTATTTT. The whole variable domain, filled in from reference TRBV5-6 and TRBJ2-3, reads DAGVTQSPTHLIKTRGQQVTLRCSPKSGHDTVSWYQQALGQGPQFIFQYYEEEERQRGNFPDRFSGHQFPNYSSELNVNALLLGDSALYLCASSPEGSGRAGADTQYFGPGTRLTVL.